This TCR beta chain came from a study of blood T cell repertoires in COVID-19. Study at large: Both acute and convalescent COVID-19 samples were obtained from the United States, Italy and Spain.

CDR3 size: 13 residues. The germline V gene has CDR1 SEHNR and CDR2 FQNEAQ (reference sequence). The germline V and J ends were trimmed by 0 bases and 8 bases, with 10 bases remaining between them. Method: immunoSEQ multiplex PCR; TCRdb's copy keeps in-frame clones and lacks some. Of tens of thousands of clones listed, about 80% are singletons. The genes are TRBV7-9 and TRBJ1-2; D gene ambiguous. The TCR sequence derives from a human donor in a cohort sampled during active COVID-19. The specimen sequenced was peripheral blood. The CDR3 protein is CASSLADTSGYTF. The CDR3 bases are TGTGCCAGCAGCTTAGCAGACACCTCGGGCTACACCTTC.